This TCR beta chain derives from a study of vaccination effects on CD4 cells after COVID-19. Study details: Every participant took two doses of the BNT162b2 or mRNA-1273 vaccine.

Study-wide points: Clones induced by infection and by vaccine showed marked clonal contraction late after vaccination. Convalescent patients were scarce, and early post-infection timepoints were absent.

Measured with immunoSEQ multiplex PCR; TCRdb has only the in-frame clones, and not every one. The sample consists of tens of thousands of clones, around four fifths of them appearing once. The germline V and J ends were trimmed by 5 bases and 0 bases, with 8 bases remaining between them. This CDR3 region has 15 residues. Germline CDR1 and CDR2: KGHSH and LQKENI. In the case of this clone: Its antigen is not known.

Under the ViraFEST assay, PBMC were stimulated with viral peptide pools so that antigen-specific CD4+ T cells expanded. Sequencing was performed afterwards. The authors isolated CD4+ T cells after roughly eleven days of culture. Absence of prior SARS-CoV-2 infection characterized the vaccine recipients, who showed negative nucleocapsid antibodies. Cultures used around 1.8 million PBMC per well, approximately 10 IU/ml IL-2 and 10 ug/ml peptides. V gene TRBV18 combines with J gene TRBJ2-6; D ambiguous. This sequence was found in a human donor who received a COVID-19 vaccine. The material sequenced was CD4+ T cells from PBMCs cultured with HCoV-OC43 spike peptides, taken before COVID-19 vaccination. Subset here: HCoV-OC43 spike overlapping peptide pool stimulation. The CDR3 loop reads CASSRDLSGANVLTF. The CDR3 nucleotides read TGTGCCAGCTCAAGAGACCTCTCTGGGGCCAACGTCCTGACTTTC.